These 21 T cell receptor beta chains were all obtained from the same sample, sequenced in a study of Ad26.COV2.S vaccination and SARS-CoV-2 variants. Sample treatment: over 15 received Ad26.COV2.S at low or high dose, single or two shots; 5 received placebo; per-sample allocation not given. Day 63 after the first vaccine or placebo injection was the time point for sampling. Profiled with immunoSEQ multiplex PCR; TCRdb holds only in-frame clones, not every one. The table records about 400,000 clones, 75% to 90% of them present only once. The source material was peripheral blood, sampled in a trial of Ad26.COV2.S vaccine versus placebo. These TCRs come from a person aged 18-60 years who received the Ad26.COV2.S COVID-19 vaccine or a placebo.

The chain carries TRBV27 and TRBJ1-1; TRBD1 is a possible D gene (5 bases). The CDR3 is 14 amino acids. V was cut by 4 bases and J by 5 bases, with 14 bases left in between. CDR1 is MNHEY, CDR2 SMNVEV, per germline (reference sequence). The CDR3 DNA is TGTGCCAGCAGTTCAGGGTTCATGAGGACTGAAGCTTTCTTT. It specifies CASSSGFMRTEAFF.

This clone was seen once. J is TRBJ2-4 and V is TRBV12-3 or TRBV12-4, with 9 bases lining up with TRBD2. This CDR3 contains 12 residues. V trimming: 5 bases; J trimming: 13 bases; junction bases outside the gene matches: 6. CDR3 sequence: CASSPTSGPQYF. The CDR3 DNA sequence: TGTGCCAGCAGTCCCACTAGCGGGCCGCAGTACTTC.

The chain uses TRBV11-2 and TRBJ2-2; the D gene is possibly TRBD2 (6 bases). Germline V CDR1 and CDR2: SGHAT, FQNNGV. The CDR3 is 15 amino acids. The V end was cut by 5 bases, the J end by 6 bases, with 16 bases between. The CDR3 DNA sequence: TGTGCCAGCAGCCCTTCCGCGCGACTAGCCGGGGAGCTGTTTTTT. Residues: CASSPSARLAGELFF.

The chain combines TRBV12-3 or TRBV12-4 with TRBJ2-3; no clear D gene. The V gene lost 1 base and the J gene lost 5 bases, with 7 bases spanning the gap. The CDR3 covers 13 residues. CDR3 nucleotide sequence: TGTGCCAGCAGTTTAGTTCAAGGAGATACGCAGTATTTT. Encoded protein: CASSLVQGDTQYF.

The table lists this clone with a few counts. Other nucleotide sequences in the sample specify the same CDR3. The V and J genes are TRBV27 and TRBJ2-7; D assignment may be TRBD1 or TRBD2 (5 bases each). Germline CDR1 and CDR2: MNHEY and SMNVEV (reference sequence). The V gene lost 0 bases and the J gene lost 2 bases, with 8 bases spanning the gap. The CDR3 spans 14 residues. The CDR3 reads CASSLSWGPYEQYF. CDR3 DNA sequence: TGTGCCAGCAGTTTATCATGGGGACCCTACGAGCAGTACTTC.

The chain joins TRBV7-9 to TRBJ2-7; D is possibly TRBD1 or TRBD2 (5 bases each). This CDR3 contains 14 residues. Trimming took 1 base from V and 9 from J, leaving 16 bases between them. Germline V gives CDR1 SEHNR, CDR2 FQNEAQ (reference sequence). CDR3 in DNA: TGTGCCAGCAGCTTAGGGGGTTTGACAGAGGGGCAGTACTTC. Encoded protein: CASSLGGLTEGQYF. The variable domain in full, completed from reference TRBV7-9 and TRBJ2-7, reads DTGVSQNPRHKITKRGQNVTFRCDPISEHNRLYWYRQTLGQGPEFLTYFQNEAQLEKSRLLSDRFSAERPKGSFSTLEIQRTEQGDSAMYLCASSLGGLTEGQYFGPGTRLTVT.

This clone was counted once. The chain employs TRBV9 and TRBJ2-1, with D unresolved. CDR3 length equals 12 residues. The V gene's germline CDR1 is SGDLS and CDR2 YYNGEE. V was cut by 3 bases and J by 7 bases, with 8 bases left in between. The CDR3 DNA reads as TGTGCCAGCAGCGCCTCCTTGAATGAGCAGTTCTTC. Protein: CASSASLNEQFF.

V and J are TRBV27 and TRBJ2-3; TRBD1 might be the D (6 bases). CDR1 and CDR2 from the germline V gene are MNHEY and SMNVEV (reference sequence). V lost 5 bases and J lost 5, with 8 bases in between. There are 12 residues in the CDR3. Written as DNA, the CDR3 is TGTGCCAGCAGTCTGGACAGAGATACGCAGTATTTT. This gives the protein CASSLDRDTQYF.

As to this clone: Additional DNA sequences in this sample encode the identical CDR3. The chain recombines TRBV7-8 with TRBJ2-7; maybe TRBD1 (7 bases). The length of the CDR3 is 16 residues. Germline-derived CDR1 and CDR2 are SGHVS and FQNEAQ. V was clipped by 1 base and J by 2 bases, with 15 bases between them. The chain's CDR3 is CASSLGLAGGTYEQYF. CDR3 DNA: TGTGCCAGCAGCTTAGGGTTGGCAGGGGGGACCTACGAGCAGTACTTC. The full variable domain, in which reference TRBV7-8 and TRBJ2-7 provide the parts outside the CDR3, is GAGVSQSPRYKVAKRGQDVALRCDPISGHVSLFWYQQALGQGPEFLTYFQNEAQLDKSGLPSDRFFAERPEGSVSTLKIQRTQQEDSAVYLCASSLGLAGGTYEQYFGPGTRLTVT.

The genes are TRBV13 and TRBJ2-7; D tentatively reads TRBD1 or TRBD2 (5 bases each). The CDR3 length is 12 residues. Looked up from germline, CDR1 is PRHDT and CDR2 is FYEKMQ (reference sequence). V was clipped by 0 bases and J by 12 bases, with 12 bases between them. The CDR3 here is CASSLGAERGYF. The DNA for the CDR3 is TGTGCCAGCAGCTTAGGCGCGGAGAGGGGGTACTTC.

The chain has TRBV3-1 (or the pseudogene TRBV3-2) and TRBJ1-1; 9 nucleotides match TRBD1. V lost 5 bases, J lost 4 bases, and 2 bases stayed unmatched. The V gene's germline CDR1 is LGHDT and CDR2 YNNKEL (reference sequence). The CDR3 consists of 13 residues. CDR3 DNA: TGTGCCAGCAGCGCACAGGGGGCCACTGAAGCTTTCTTT. It translates to CASSAQGATEAFF.

The J gene is TRBJ2-5, the V gene TRBV19, with D uncertain. This CDR3 has 15 residues. Germline CDR1 reads LNHDA; CDR2 reads SQIVND (reference sequence). With 3 bases removed from V and 5 bases from J, the gap between germline ends came to 16 bases. DNA of the CDR3: TGTGCCAGTAGTATCATATTTCGGCTAGAGGAGACCCAGTACTTC. Its protein product is CASSIIFRLEETQYF.

The rearrangement uses TRBV27 and TRBJ2-1, with TRBD2 matching 12 bases. Germline assignment: CDR1 MNHEY and CDR2 SMNVEV (reference sequence). The CDR3 is 15 residues long. V shed 5 bases, J shed 8 bases, and the junction held 7 bases outside the gene matches. The CDR3 loop reads CASSTIGLAGYEQFF. In DNA form, the CDR3 reads TGTGCCAGCAGTACCATAGGACTAGCGGGATATGAGCAGTTCTTC.

The chain is built from TRBV7-9 and TRBJ1-1; 8 bases are shared with TRBD1. V shed 6 bases and J 3 bases; nucleotides not matched to a gene: 6. Per the germline V gene, CDR1 is SEHNR and CDR2 is FQNEAQ (reference sequence). CDR3 length: 14 residues. Here the CDR3 reads CASRRTGMDTEAFF. CDR3 bases: TGTGCCAGCAGGAGGACAGGGATGGACACTGAAGCTTTCTTT.

The chain uses TRBV10-3 and TRBJ2-5, with 12 bases identical to TRBD2. The ends lost 7 bases at V and 4 bases at J; junction bases unmatched: 4. From germline, CDR1 is ENHRY and CDR2 SYGVKD. CDR3 length: 14 residues. CDR3 coding DNA: TGTGCCATCACCTCGGGACTAGCGGGAGAGACCCAGTACTTC. As protein: CAITSGLAGETQYF.

The chain carries TRBV25-1 and TRBJ1-5, with D tentatively TRBD1 (5 bases). Germline-derived CDR1 and CDR2 are MGHDK and SYGVNS. With 0 bases removed from V and 5 bases from J, the gap between germline ends came to 17 bases. The CDR3 has 17 amino acids. The CDR3 sequence: CASSEYWSSGSHQPQHF. Written as DNA, the CDR3 is TGTGCCAGCAGTGAATATTGGTCCTCAGGGTCTCATCAGCCCCAGCATTTT.

The chain has TRBV6-2 or TRBV6-3 and TRBJ2-1; D perhaps matches TRBD1 (6 bases). This CDR3 region has 16 residues. Per germline, CDR1 MNHEY and CDR2 SVGEGT. V lost 2 bases and J 1 base, leaving 12 bases between the germline ends. The CDR3 region is CASSYTGSSSYNEQFF. CDR3 bases: TGTGCCAGCAGTTACACAGGGTCGAGTTCCTACAATGAGCAGTTCTTC.

V and J are TRBV5-1 and TRBJ2-5; TRBD2 matches 7 bases. The V gene's germline CDR1 is SGHRS and CDR2 YFSETQ. The length of the CDR3 is 14 residues. V dropped 6 bases and J dropped 6; count of bases not matched to a gene: 11. CDR3 protein: CASTPLSGKQTQYF. The CDR3 nucleotides are TGCGCCAGCACCCCCCTCAGCGGGAAACAGACCCAGTACTTC.

The J gene is TRBJ2-1, the V gene TRBV20-1; D call uncertain. Germline V gene sequence: CDR1 DFQATT, CDR2 SNEGSKA (reference sequence). The V end lost 3 bases, the J end lost 6 bases, and 15 bases lay between the germline ends. CDR3 length: 14 residues. The CDR3 spells CSASGLWVVNEQFF. The CDR3 DNA reads as TGCAGTGCTAGTGGTTTGTGGGTGGTCAATGAGCAGTTCTTC.

V and J are TRBV7-3 and TRBJ2-3; D could derive from TRBD1 or TRBD2 (5 bases each). Trimming pared 0 bases from V and 0 bases from J, leaving 7 bases between. The CDR3 runs 15 residues. Looked up from germline, CDR1 is SGHTA and CDR2 is FQGTGA. This CDR3 reads CASSLTRDSTDTQYF. The CDR3 nucleotides are TGTGCCAGCAGCTTAACCAGGGACAGCACAGATACGCAGTATTTT.

V is TRBV12-5 and J is TRBJ2-3; D unresolved. Trimming took 2 bases from V and 2 from J, leaving 8 bases between them. CDR3 size: 14 residues. Germline CDR1 reads LGHNT; CDR2 reads FRNRAP. The CDR3 is CASGLSSFTDTQYF. CDR3 sequence (DNA): TGTGCTAGTGGTTTGTCCAGCTTCACAGATACGCAGTATTTT.